The entry below describes one T cell receptor (beta chain). Its target is not known. The sample is drawn from a study of cytomegalovirus exposure and HLA in healthy donors. The V segment lost 8 bases and the J segment 3 bases; nucleotides outside the gene matches: 6. The V gene's germline CDR1 is MNHEY and CDR2 SMNVEV (reference sequence). CDR3 length: 14 residues. Study-level results: As was reported, the classifier diagnosed cytomegalovirus status with high specificity and sensitivity.

Primers: 60 Vbeta forward and 13 Jbeta reverse. Sequenced by immunoSEQ multiplex PCR; TCRdb stores in-frame clones only, minus some. The sample holds 95,000 to 100,000 clones, more than 80% seen once. The sequence was collected from a man aged 25 to 40 in good health and CMV-seronegative. Sequencing input: PBMCs. The chain employs TRBV27 and TRBJ1-5, with TRBD1 identical over 8 bases. The CDR3 bases are TGTGCCAGCCGCGGACAGGGATTCAATCAGCCCCAGCATTTT. It specifies CASRGQGFNQPQHF.